This T cell receptor beta chain was sequenced for a study of T cells in Graves' hyperthyroidism and ophthalmopathy. RNA transcripts gave rise to amplified TCR beta CDR3 regions. An initial round of RT-PCR targeting the TCR CDR3 relied on the HTBI primer set. In TCRdb, the multiplex PCR reads were re-called with MiXCR into one record per CDR3 protein. The data show 450,000 to 650,000 distinct CDR3 sequences, 20% to 25% seen once. In this sample, this clonotype turned up once. The CDR3 covers 14 residues. Trimming took 6 bases from V and 5 from J, leaving 14 bases between them. Germline V gives CDR1 ENHRY, CDR2 SYGVKD.

Specimen: blood. The J gene is TRBJ1-5, the V gene TRBV10-3, with a possible D match to TRBD1 (5 bases). This clonotype was sampled from a man aged 18 to 30 with Graves' hyperthyroidism. The CDR3 DNA reads as TGTGCCATCAGCCGCGGGGGAGACGATCAGCCCCAGCATTTT. Translation gives CAISRGGDDQPQHF.